The entry below describes one T cell receptor (beta chain). There is no known antigen for this receptor. A read error may produce the germline difference seen at one junction end. The cohort comprised 550 to 700 healthy bone marrow donors. All cohort members were sampled while nominally healthy, although unrecorded immune exposures were likely present. The donor tested CMV seropositive and was one of the 289 seropositive cohort members. Each donor provided a peripheral blood sample, and peripheral blood mononuclear cells were used for TCR beta sequencing. Genomic DNA was extracted from the blood cell samples with the Qiagen DNeasy Blood Extraction Kit. Library method: the immunoSEQ multiplex PCR assay. The multiplex PCR relied on a mix of 60 forward primers for TCR Vbeta segments and 13 reverse primers for TCR Jbeta segments. Amplification of the CDR3 region of rearranged TCR beta genes was performed with a multiplex PCR assay on genomic DNA. On the Illumina HiSeq System, the amplified TCR beta libraries were sequenced as 87-base-pair reads. As for the authors' bioinformatics: Across the 670 or so repertoires, a later analysis counted tens of millions of unique TCR beta chains, roughly 11 million of which were shared by at least two donors. A nearest-neighbor algorithm error-corrected the raw reads and collapsed the reads into unique sequences, merging closely related sequences to remove PCR and sequencing errors. To assign V, D and J gene segments, CDR3 sequences were aligned to IMGT reference sequences. Each retained sequence needed at least a six-nucleotide match to both a V gene segment and a J gene segment. A rearrangement was called productive if the CDR3 had no stop codons and remained in frame with V and J, and every other rearrangement was called non-productive. CDR3 was defined according to IMGT convention as the region running from the second conserved V-encoded cysteine to the conserved J-encoded phenylalanine. In an earlier analysis of roughly 610 of the donors, sequences lacking an unambiguous match to a single V gene segment were excluded. An earlier analysis of 450 to 650 of the donors called V segments functional above 56.7% productive rearrangements and segregating when the between-donor standard deviation exceeded 5%. A statistical classification framework was developed to diagnose cytomegalovirus status using the catalog of TCR beta chain sequences. A later analysis assigned V and J genes by comparing TCR nucleotide sequences with IMGT/GENE-DB human TR gene sequences. A later analysis assigned CDR3 sequences and most-parsimonious VDJ recombination scenarios with the TCRdist pipeline. In a later analysis, each TCR beta chain was defined by its CDR3 amino acid sequence together with its V-gene family, and reads without a unique V-gene family were excluded. In a later analysis, approximately 640 highly shared, low-generation-probability nucleotide sequences were removed to address suspected cross-contamination and a sequencing artifact. A later analysis calculated a clonal expansion index for each public chain from normalized within-repertoire ranks of inferred template counts. In a later analysis, generation probabilities were computed using a VDJ recombination model fitted to out-of-frame rearrangements, and the results were checked against IGoR. In a later analysis, hypergeometric tests were used to score TCR-TCR, TCR-HLA and TCR-CMV co-occurrence, with a repertoire-size bias correction applied to TCR pairs. In a later analysis, false discovery rates were estimated by permuting HLA or CMV assignments 20 times. In a later analysis, co-occurring TCRs were grouped using DBSCAN, and TCRdist sequence similarity was added for clustering within HLA-allele-positive subsets. For co-occurrence clustering, repertoires with fewer than 30,000 or more than 120,000 public chains were excluded, along with several repertoires with anomalous nucleotide sharing. This immuneACCESS table, as held by TCRdb, lists in-frame sequences with V and J called but not all clones. Of the missing ones, under half trace to an unresolved V gene in checked studies; the others have no known cause. D and trimming were read from the DNA, whereas the V and J calls and clone size are those reported in that table. For this sample the table gives around 150,000 clones, of which 63% were detected only once. The ten top clones hold roughly 7% of the sample.

The entry originates in a study of cytomegalovirus exposure and HLA in healthy donors (dated by TCRdb to between 2016 and 2019). In terms of the full investigation: An earlier analysis of 587 of the donors reported under 300 Gb of sequence data and about 120 million unique TCR beta sequences obtained from roughly 170 million T cells. An early release covering roughly 580 HLA-typed donors comprised around 300 gigabases of sequencing data and roughly 86 million unique TCR sequences. The genetic ancestry cluster associated with self-reported Caucasian donors included around four fifths of the 398 genotyped donors. The study was designed to test whether signatures of past pathogen exposure could be identified by cataloging public T cell receptors. Using immunosequencing, the study profiled T cell repertoires from some 670 subjects and related those repertoires to cytomegalovirus serostatus. In addition to the first cohort of about 650 subjects, a separate validation cohort of approximately 130 different subjects was used. High-throughput TCR immunosequencing, statistical association of individual TCRs with disease status, and machine learning were combined to predict cytomegalovirus infection status. To study patterns of TCR occurrence, a later analysis re-analyzed previously published TCR beta repertoires from 500 to 850 donors and added high-resolution HLA genotyping. Rather than using new phenotypic data, the later analysis identified candidate immune exposures from TCR beta sequences and from how often those sequences occurred across donors. An earlier analysis of around 540 of the donors applied high-throughput TCR beta sequencing to assess whether each TCR beta V gene segment acted as functional or pseudogenic. Donor age, sex, ethnicity and CMV serostatus were compiled alongside the repertoire data. A later genetic analysis took genome-wide SNP genotypes for 398 of the 666 donors and used that subset as a discovery cohort. Every repertoire in the discovery cohort had been generated on one and the same sequencing platform. Both class I and class II loci were covered by HLA typing, at four-digit resolution. Typing coverage differed by locus: A, B, C, DRB1 and DQB1 were typed in roughly 620-640 donors, DQA1 in about 500, DPA1 in over 600, and DPB1 in roughly 450. A few DR-DQ haplotypes were handled as single units for association and clustering because linkage in the cohort was strong. Across 398 genotyped donors of the cohort, an average of roughly 200,000 unique TCR beta nucleotide sequences per donor were sequenced, and 15% to 20% of those sequences were non-productive.

Beyond this particular receptor, the publication reports: A later analysis reported that several top co-occurrence clusters appeared linked to parvovirus B19, influenza, CMV and Epstein-Barr virus. In vitro tests confirmed that a few of the cytomegalovirus-associated TCR beta chains recognize cytomegalovirus antigens. Correlated functional status among segregating V segments might be attributable to linkage disequilibrium, but an unknown experimental factor could not be ruled out. According to a later analysis, TCR association rates differed among HLA loci, with DRB1 alleles showing the most associated TCRs and HLA-C alleles showing the fewest. Seventeen rarely observed V segments, including chromosome 9 orphons, were excluded from the earlier analysis of a few hundred of the donors because counts were too low. Presence/absence analyses assumed roughly uniform sequencing depth across donors, an assumption that may not hold. In a later genetic analysis, a missense DCLRE1C variant was associated with V-gene and J-gene trimming of TCR beta chains, and the association was replicated in an independent cohort. CMV serostatus was the only immune exposure information available for the cohort. A further reported finding was that TCR beta sequences accurately predicted the HLA-A and HLA-B alleles for most subjects in the first cohort. In the study, some 180 TCR beta chains were listed as associated with cytomegalovirus. The authors suggested that the approach could potentially be extended to other disease states and immunological phenotypes. A cluster of highly shared sequence variants was judged likely to represent a technical artifact of the sequencing pipeline. Because HLA typing was missing for some donors at each locus, association tests included only the typed subset. The classifier was reported to diagnose cytomegalovirus status with high specificity and sensitivity in both the original and validation cohorts. When HLA alleles, especially DR and DQ, strongly co-occurred, attributing TCR associations to individual alleles was difficult. Specific HLA alleles were associated with roughly 16,000 TCR beta sequences at a false discovery rate of 0.05 in a later analysis. In a later analysis, HLA-associated TCR beta chains were found to be more clonally expanded and to have lower generation probabilities than equally common non-associated chains. Compared with the roughly 710-donor mean, donors in an Asian-associated ancestry cluster had fewer N-insertions in productive TCRs, according to a later genetic analysis. Only TCR beta chains were sequenced in this cohort, and the absence of alpha or paired-chain data limited detectable features. In an earlier analysis of fewer than 700 of the donors, most TCR beta V segments appeared in productive rearrangements about 87% or about 30% of the time, broadly matching IMGT annotations. While some public TCRs were present in many individuals, most TCR sequences turned up only very rarely across donors. Most CMV-associated TCR beta chains appeared to be HLA-restricted in a later analysis, and the HLA associations seemed to be driven largely by CMV exposure. Some IMGT-functional V segments, including TRBV6-2 and TRBV6-3, could not be told apart with the 87-base-pair reads, so those segments were excluded.

The CDR1 and CDR2 encoded by the germline V gene (reference sequence) are SEHNR and FQNEAQ. The CDR3 measures 15 amino acids from cysteine to phenylalanine. The read is trimmed to its CDR3 DNA, 45 bases read in frame from base 1. Sample: PBMCs. The V gene is TRBV7-9 and the J gene is TRBJ1-1; perhaps TRBD1 is the D gene, with 6 bases matching. The clonotype originates from a woman aged 55-69 years in good health and CMV-seropositive. The CDR3 region: CASSFARRGDTGAFF. The sequenced DNA: TGTGCCAGCAGCTTCGCCCGCAGGGGAGACACTGGAGCTTTCTTT. The variable domain in full, with residues beyond the CDR3 obtained from the reference TRBV7-9 and TRBJ1-1 genes, is DTGVSQNPRHKITKRGQNVTFRCDPISEHNRLYWYRQTLGQGPEFLTYFQNEAQLEKSRLLSDRFSAERPKGSFSTLEIQRTEQGDSAMYLCASSFARRGDTGAFFGQGTRLTVV.